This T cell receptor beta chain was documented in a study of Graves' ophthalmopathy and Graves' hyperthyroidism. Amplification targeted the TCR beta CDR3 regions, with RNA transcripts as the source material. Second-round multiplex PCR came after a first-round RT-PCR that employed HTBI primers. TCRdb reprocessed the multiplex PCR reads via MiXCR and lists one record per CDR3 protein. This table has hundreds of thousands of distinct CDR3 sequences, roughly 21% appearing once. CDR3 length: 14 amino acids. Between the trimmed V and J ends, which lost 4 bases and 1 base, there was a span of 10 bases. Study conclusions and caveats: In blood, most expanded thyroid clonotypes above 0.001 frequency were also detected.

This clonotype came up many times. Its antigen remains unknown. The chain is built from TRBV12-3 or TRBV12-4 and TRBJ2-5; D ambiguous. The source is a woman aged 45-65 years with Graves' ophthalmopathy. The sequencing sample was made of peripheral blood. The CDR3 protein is CASSSRSRQETQYF. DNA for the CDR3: TGTGCCAGCAGTTCGCGGAGCCGCCAAGAGACCCAGTACTTC.